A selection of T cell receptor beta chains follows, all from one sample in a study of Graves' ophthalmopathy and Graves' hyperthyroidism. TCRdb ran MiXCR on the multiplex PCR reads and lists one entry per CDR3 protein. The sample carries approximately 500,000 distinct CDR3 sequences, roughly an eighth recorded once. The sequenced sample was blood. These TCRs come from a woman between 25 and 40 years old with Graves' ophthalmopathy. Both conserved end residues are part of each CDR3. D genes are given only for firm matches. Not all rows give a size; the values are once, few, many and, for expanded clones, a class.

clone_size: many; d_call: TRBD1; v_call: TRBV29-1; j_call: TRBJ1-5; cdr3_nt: TGCAGCGTTGGGGGACAGGGCAATCAGCCCCAGCATTTT; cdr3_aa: CSVGGQGNQPQHF
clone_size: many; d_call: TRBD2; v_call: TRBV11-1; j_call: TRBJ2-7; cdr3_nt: TGTGCCAGCAGCTTGAAAACTAGCGATGAACGCTCCTACGAGCAGTACTTC; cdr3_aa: CASSLKTSDERSYEQYF
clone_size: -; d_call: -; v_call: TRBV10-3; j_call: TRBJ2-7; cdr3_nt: TGTGCCATCAGTCCCTCGGCCGGCGGGACAGTCACCTACGAGCAGTACTTC; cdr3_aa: CAISPSAGGTVTYEQYF
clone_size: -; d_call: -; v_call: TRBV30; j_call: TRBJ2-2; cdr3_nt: TGTGCCTGGACGGCACTTTCGGCCGGGGAGCTGTTTTTT; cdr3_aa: CAWTALSAGELFF
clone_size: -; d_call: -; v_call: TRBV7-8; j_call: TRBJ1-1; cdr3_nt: TGTGCCAGCAGCTTACCGACAGAGAACACTGAAGCTTTCTTT; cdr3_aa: CASSLPTENTEAFF
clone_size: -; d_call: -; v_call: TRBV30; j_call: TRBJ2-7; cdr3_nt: TGTGCCTGGAGTGTACAGTTATACGAGCAGTACTTC; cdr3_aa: CAWSVQLYEQYF
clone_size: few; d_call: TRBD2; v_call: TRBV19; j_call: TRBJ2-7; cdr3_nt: TGTGCCAGTACCCCTCGGCGGATAGCGGGAGTCTCCTACGAGCAGTACTTC; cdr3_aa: CASTPRRIAGVSYEQYF
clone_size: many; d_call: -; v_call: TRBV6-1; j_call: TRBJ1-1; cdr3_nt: TGTGCCAGCAGGAGGTCGGGACGTGGGGAAGCTTTCTTT; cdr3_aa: CASRRSGRGEAFF
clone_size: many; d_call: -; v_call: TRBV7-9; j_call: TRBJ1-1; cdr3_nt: TGTGCCAGCAGCACGGCCGACACTGAAGCTTTCTTT; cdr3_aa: CASSTADTEAFF
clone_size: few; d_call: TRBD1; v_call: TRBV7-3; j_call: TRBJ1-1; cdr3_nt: TGTGCCAGCAGCACGGGACAGGGTCTGGACACTGAAGCTTTCTTT; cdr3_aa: CASSTGQGLDTEAFF
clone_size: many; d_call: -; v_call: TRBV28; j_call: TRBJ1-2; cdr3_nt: TGTGCCAGCAGTTTATTGGAATTCGGCTACACCTTC; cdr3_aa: CASSLLEFGYTF
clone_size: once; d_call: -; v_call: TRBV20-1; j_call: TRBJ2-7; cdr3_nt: TGCAGTGCTAGAGATTTCCAGGTCCCTACCTACGATCAGTACTTC; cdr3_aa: CSARDFQVPTYDQYF
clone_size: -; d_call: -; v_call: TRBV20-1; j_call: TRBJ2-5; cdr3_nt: TGCAGTGCGAGAACGGACGGGGGAGAGACCCAGTACTTC; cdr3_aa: CSARTDGGETQYF
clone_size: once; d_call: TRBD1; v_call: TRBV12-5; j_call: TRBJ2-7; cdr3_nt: TGTGCTAGTGGTTTGGACGTAGGGACAGGGGGCAATAACGAGCAGTACTTC; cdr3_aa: CASGLDVGTGGNNEQYF
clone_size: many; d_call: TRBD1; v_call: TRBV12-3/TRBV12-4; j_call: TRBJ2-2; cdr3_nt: TGTGCCAGCAGTTATCCGGGACAGGGGTTCACCGGGGAGCTGTTTTTT; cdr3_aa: CASSYPGQGFTGELFF
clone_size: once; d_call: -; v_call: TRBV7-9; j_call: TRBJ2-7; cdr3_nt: TGTGCCAGCAGCTCCCGAACTAGCAACCACGAGCAGTACTTC; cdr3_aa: CASSSRTSNHEQYF
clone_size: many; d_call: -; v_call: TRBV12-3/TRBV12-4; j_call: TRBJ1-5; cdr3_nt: TGTGCCAGCAGCTCCCGGGGGAACCAGCCCCAGCATTTT; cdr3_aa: CASSSRGNQPQHF
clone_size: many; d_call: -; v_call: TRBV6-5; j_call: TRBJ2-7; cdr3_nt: TGTGCCAGCAGTTTTTCCAGGAGCTACGAGCAGTACTTC; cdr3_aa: CASSFSRSYEQYF
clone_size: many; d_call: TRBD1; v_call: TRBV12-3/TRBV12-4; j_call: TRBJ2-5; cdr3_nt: TGTGCCAGCAGTTTATCCCGACAGGGTGGTGGAGAGACCCAGTACTTC; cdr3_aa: CASSLSRQGGGETQYF
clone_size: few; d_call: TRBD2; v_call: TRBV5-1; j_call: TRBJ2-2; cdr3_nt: TGCGCCAGCAGCTACACCAGGACTAGCCGGGAGGAGCTGTTTTTT; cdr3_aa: CASSYTRTSREELFF
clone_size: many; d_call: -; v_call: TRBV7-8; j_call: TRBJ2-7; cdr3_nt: TGTGCCAGCAGCTTAGCGAGGGTCAGTGGGGGGTACGAGCAGTACTTC; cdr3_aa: CASSLARVSGGYEQYF
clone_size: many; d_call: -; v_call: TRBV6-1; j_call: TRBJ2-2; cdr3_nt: TGTGCCAGCAGGGGCTTAGGGATAACTCCCGGGGAGCTGTTTTTT; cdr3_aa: CASRGLGITPGELFF
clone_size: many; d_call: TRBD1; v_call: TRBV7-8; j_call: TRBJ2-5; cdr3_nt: TGTGCCAGCAGCTCACCGGAGACAGGGTTAGAGACCCAGTACTTC; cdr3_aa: CASSSPETGLETQYF
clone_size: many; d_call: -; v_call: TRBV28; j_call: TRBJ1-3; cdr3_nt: TGTGCCAGCAGTTGGGGGGCTAGAGGAAACACCATATATTTT; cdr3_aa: CASSWGARGNTIYF
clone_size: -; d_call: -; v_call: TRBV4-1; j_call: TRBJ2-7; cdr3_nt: TGCGCCAGCAGCCAGTCTTGGCTGCGGGGACGCGACGAGCAGTACTTC; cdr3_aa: CASSQSWLRGRDEQYF
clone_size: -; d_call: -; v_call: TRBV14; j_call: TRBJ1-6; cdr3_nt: TGTGCCAGCAGCCCAGGAACCGGGTCCTATAATTCACCCCTCCACTTT; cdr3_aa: CASSPGTGSYNSPLHF
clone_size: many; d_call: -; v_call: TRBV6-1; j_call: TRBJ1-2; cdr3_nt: TGTGCCAGCAGTGAAGGGCAGGGTACGGGGTATGGCTACACCTTC; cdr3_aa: CASSEGQGTGYGYTF
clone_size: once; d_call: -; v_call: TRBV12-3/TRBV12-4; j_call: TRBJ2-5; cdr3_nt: TGTGTCAGCAGTTTACGAAGGGGGGAGACCCAGTACTTC; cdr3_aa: CVSSLRRGETQYF
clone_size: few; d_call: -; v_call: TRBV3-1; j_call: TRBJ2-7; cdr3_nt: TGTGCCAGCAGCCAATTATTGTACGAGCAGTACTTC; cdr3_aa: CASSQLLYEQYF
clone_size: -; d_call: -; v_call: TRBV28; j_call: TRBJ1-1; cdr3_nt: TGTGCCAGCAGTGCCTTCATCGCAGGCGTTGGGGCTTTCTTT; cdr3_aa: CASSAFIAGVGAFF
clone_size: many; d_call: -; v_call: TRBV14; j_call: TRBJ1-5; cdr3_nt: TGTGCCAGCAGCCAAGTTGTGGGGTTGCATCAGCCCCAGCATTTT; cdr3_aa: CASSQVVGLHQPQHF
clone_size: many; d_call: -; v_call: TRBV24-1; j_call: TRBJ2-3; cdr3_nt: TGTGCCACCAGTGATCCGGACCCCCGGGTAGCAGATACGCAGTATTTT; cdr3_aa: CATSDPDPRVADTQYF
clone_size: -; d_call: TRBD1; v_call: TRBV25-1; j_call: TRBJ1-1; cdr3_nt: TGTGCCAGCTTCCCTTCGGGACAGGGACTCCTACCACGCATGAACACTGAAGCTTTCTTT; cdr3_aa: CASFPSGQGLLPRMNTEAFF
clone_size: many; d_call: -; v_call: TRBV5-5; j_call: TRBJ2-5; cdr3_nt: TGTGCCAGCAGCTTGGACATCGGTTGGGAGACCCAGTACTTC; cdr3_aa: CASSLDIGWETQYF
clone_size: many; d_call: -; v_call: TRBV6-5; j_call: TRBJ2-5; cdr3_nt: TGTGCCAGCAGTTACGGCTCAGGGCAAGAGACCCAGTACTTC; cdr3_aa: CASSYGSGQETQYF
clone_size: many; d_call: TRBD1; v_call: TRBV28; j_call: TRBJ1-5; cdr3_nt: TGTGCCAGCAGTCCCTCTACCGGGACAGTCAATCAGCCCCAGCGTTTT; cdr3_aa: CASSPSTGTVNQPQRF
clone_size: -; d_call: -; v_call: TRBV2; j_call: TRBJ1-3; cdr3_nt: TGTGCCAGCAGTGAGGACAGCCTTGCACACACCATATATTTT; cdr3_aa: CASSEDSLAHTIYF
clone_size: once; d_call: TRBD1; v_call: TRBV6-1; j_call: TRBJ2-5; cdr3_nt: TGTGCCAGCGGGACAGCCCTGTGGGAGACCCAGTACTTC; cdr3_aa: CASGTALWETQYF
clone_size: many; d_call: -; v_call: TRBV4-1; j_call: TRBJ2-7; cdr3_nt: TGCGCCAGCAGCCAAGATCTCGGGGCGGGCGGGACGGCCGCCTACGAGCAGTACTTC; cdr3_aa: CASSQDLGAGGTAAYEQYF
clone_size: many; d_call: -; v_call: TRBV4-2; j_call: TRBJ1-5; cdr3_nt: TGTGCCAGCAGCGACATCAGACTAAGCAATCAGCCCCAGCATTTT; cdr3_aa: CASSDIRLSNQPQHF
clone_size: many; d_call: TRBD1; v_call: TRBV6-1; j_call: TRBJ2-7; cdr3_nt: TGTGCCAGCAGGGATTTGGGACAGGGGACGCCCAGCTCCTACGAGCAGTACTTC; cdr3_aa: CASRDLGQGTPSSYEQYF
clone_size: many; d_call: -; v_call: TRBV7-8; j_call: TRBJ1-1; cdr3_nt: TGTGCCAGCAGCTTAGGATTCCAGGAAGGTGAAGCTTTCTTT; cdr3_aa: CASSLGFQEGEAFF
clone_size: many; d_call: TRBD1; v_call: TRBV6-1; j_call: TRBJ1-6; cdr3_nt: TGTGCCAGCAGGATAGGGACAGCCGGAAATTCACCCCTCCACTTT; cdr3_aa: CASRIGTAGNSPLHF
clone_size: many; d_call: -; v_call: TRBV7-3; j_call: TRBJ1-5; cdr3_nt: TGTGCCAGCAGCTCGCTCCGGGCCCCTAGGGGCAACGCTCAGCCCCAGCATTTT; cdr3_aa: CASSSLRAPRGNAQPQHF
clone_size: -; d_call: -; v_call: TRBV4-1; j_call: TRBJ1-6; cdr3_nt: TGCGCCAGCAGCAAAGGACCGCCGAGCTCCTATAATTCACCCCTCCACTTT; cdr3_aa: CASSKGPPSSYNSPLHF
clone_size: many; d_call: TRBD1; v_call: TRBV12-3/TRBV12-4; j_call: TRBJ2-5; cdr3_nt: TGTGCCAGCAAACAACAGGGGCAAGAGACCCAGTACTTC; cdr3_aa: CASKQQGQETQYF
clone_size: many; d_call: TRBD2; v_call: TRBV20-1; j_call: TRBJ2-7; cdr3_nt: TGCAGTGCTAGAGGGCGGGAGGGATTCTACGAGCAGTACTTC; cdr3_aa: CSARGREGFYEQYF
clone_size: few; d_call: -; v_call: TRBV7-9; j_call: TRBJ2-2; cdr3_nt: TGTGCCAGCAGCTCCTTAAACACCGGGGAGCTGTTTTTT; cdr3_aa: CASSSLNTGELFF
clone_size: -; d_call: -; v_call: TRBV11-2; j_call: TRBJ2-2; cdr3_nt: TGTGCCAGCAGCTTAGGGTCTTCGGGCAGACGAGGGGAGCTGTTTTTT; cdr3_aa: CASSLGSSGRRGELFF
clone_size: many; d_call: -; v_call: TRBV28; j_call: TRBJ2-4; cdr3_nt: TGTGCCAGCAGTCCTGGGGGGAACATTCAGTACTTC; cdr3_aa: CASSPGGNIQYF
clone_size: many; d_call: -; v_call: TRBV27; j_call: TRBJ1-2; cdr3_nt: TGTGCCAGCAGTGCCGCCTTGGGACCTGCGGGTAATGGCTACACCTTC; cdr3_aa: CASSAALGPAGNGYTF